The sequence of this T cell receptor (beta chain) was determined in a study of shared clonotypes between healthy human individuals. Terminally differentiated effector memory CD45RA+ cells were excluded from the naive CD8 cells, which were CD45RO-negative and positively selected for CCR7. Repertoires were generated with immunoSEQ multiplex PCR, while TCRdb's copy carries only in-frame clones and drops some. The sample has roughly 2,000,000 clones, about 95% seen once; the top ten hold more than 0.9%. The clonotype comes from a man aged 18 to 29 in good health. The sequenced sample was naive CD8+ T cells sorted from blood.

For the CDR3, the DNA is TGCAGCGTTGAAATAGAGGGGGCCCACGAGCAGTACTTC. Its protein product is CSVEIEGAHEQYF. This sequence joins TRBV29-1 and TRBJ2-7; 7 bases align to TRBD1. The J segment lost 5 bases and the V segment lost 2 bases, leaving 6 bases of the junction unmatched. Germline CDR1 and CDR2: SQVTM and ANQGSEA. The CDR3 contains 13 residues.